The clone carrying this TCR beta chain was observed a handful of times. The CDR3 runs 16 residues. Trimming cost V 1 base and J 8 bases, with 21 bases left between them. CDR1 DFQATT and CDR2 SNEGSKA come from the germline V gene (reference sequence). This sample stems from a study of blood T cells in healthy people across ages. A second PCR of 7 to 11 cycles used a sample-barcoded 5' primer and a J-beta primer mix. TCRdb passed the 5' RACE reads through MiXCR, listing each CDR3 protein once. The sample shows fewer than 2 million distinct CDR3 sequences, 30% to 40% of them seen only once. Source material: blood. This clonotype was sampled from a human donor in good health. The chain carries TRBV20-1 and TRBJ2-1; a possible D gene is TRBD2 (6 bases). In DNA form, the CDR3 reads TGCAGTGCTAGAGTTGTATCCTCGGCGGGGTTCGATGAGCAGTTCTTC. Translated, it gives CSARVVSSAGFDEQFF.